Given below is one T cell receptor (beta chain) in context. Using immunoSEQ multiplex PCR, the repertoire was profiled, and TCRdb retains in-frame clones only, with some absent. The sample includes 20,000 to 25,000 clones, roughly 80% of them seen just once. The sample originates from a study of T cell changes during pregnancy in multiple sclerosis. This CDR3 spans 16 amino acids. V lost 4 bases and J 1 base, leaving 16 bases between the germline ends. Germline values: CDR1 SGHDN, CDR2 FVKESK. The TCR sequence derives from a female donor in good health, enrolled as a control in a pregnancy study. Sequences were derived from CD8+ T cells from peripheral blood mononuclear cells, sampled in the first trimester of pregnancy. The chain employs TRBV14 and TRBJ1-2; tentatively, D is TRBD1 (6 bases). For the CDR3, the DNA is TGTGCCAGCAGCCTTCTGACAGGCCGAGTTAACTATGGCTACACCTTC. It is translated as CASSLLTGRVNYGYTF.